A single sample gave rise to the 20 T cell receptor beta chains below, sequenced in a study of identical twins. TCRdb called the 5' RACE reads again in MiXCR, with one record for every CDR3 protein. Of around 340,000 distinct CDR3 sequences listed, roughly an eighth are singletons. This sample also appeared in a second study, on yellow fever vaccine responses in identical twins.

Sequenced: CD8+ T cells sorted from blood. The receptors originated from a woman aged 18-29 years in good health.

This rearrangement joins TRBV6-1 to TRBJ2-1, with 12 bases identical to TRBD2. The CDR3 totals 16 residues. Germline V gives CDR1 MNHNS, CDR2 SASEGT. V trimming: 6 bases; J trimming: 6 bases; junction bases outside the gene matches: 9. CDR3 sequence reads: CASRPGTSGWGNEQFF. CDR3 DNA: TGTGCCAGCAGACCCGGGACTAGCGGGTGGGGCAATGAGCAGTTCTTC.

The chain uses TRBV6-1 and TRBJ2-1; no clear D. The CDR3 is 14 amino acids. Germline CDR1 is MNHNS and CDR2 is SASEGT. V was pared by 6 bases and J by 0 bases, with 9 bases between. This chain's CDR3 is CASSRLDSYNEQFF. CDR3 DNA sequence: TGTGCCAGCAGCCGACTGGACTCCTACAATGAGCAGTTCTTC.

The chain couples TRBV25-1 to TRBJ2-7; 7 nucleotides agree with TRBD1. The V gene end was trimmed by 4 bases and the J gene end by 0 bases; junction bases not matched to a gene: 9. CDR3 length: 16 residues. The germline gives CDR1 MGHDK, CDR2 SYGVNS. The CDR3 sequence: CASSGWDRTSSYEQYF. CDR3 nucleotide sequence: TGTGCCAGCAGTGGGTGGGACAGAACGAGCTCCTACGAGCAGTACTTC.

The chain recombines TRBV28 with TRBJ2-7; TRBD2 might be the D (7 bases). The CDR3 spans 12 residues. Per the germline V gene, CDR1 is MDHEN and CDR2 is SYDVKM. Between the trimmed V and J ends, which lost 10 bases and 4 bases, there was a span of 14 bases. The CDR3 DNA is TGTGCCACAGAAAGCGGGACATACGAGCAGTACTTC. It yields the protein CATESGTYEQYF.

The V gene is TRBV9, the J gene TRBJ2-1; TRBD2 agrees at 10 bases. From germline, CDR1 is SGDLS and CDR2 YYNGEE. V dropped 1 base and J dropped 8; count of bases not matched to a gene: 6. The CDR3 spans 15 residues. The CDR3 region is CASSVTSGIPDEQFF. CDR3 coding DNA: TGTGCCAGCAGCGTAACTAGCGGGATTCCGGATGAGCAGTTCTTC.

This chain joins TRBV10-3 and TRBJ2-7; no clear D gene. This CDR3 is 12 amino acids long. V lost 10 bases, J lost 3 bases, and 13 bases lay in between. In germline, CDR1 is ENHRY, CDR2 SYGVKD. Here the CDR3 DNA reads TGTGCCACCCTGGACGCAGACTACGAGCAGTACTTC. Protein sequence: CATLDADYEQYF.

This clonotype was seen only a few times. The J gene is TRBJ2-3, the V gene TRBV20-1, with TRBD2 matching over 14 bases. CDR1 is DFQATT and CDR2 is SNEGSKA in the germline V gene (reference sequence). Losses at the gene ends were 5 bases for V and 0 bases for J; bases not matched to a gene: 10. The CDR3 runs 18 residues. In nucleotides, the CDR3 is TGCAGTGCTCCTATCGGACTAGCGGGAGGATTGAGCACAGATACGCAGTATTTT. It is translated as CSAPIGLAGGLSTDTQYF.

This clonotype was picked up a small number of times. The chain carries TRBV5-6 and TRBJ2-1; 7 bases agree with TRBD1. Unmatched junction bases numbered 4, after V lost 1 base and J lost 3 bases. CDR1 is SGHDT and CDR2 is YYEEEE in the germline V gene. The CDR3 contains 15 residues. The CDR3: CASSLTPGGYNEQFF. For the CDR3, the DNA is TGTGCCAGCAGCTTGACGCCAGGGGGCTACAATGAGCAGTTCTTC.

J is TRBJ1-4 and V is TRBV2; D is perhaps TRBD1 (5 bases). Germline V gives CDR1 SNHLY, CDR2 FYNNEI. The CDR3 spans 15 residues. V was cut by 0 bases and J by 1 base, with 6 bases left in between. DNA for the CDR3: TGTGCCAGCAGTGAAGCGGGGGGAACTAATGAAAAACTGTTTTTT. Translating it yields CASSEAGGTNEKLFF.

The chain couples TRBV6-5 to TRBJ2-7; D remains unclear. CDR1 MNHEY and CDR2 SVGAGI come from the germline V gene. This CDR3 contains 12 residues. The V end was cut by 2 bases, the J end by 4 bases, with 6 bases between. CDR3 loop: CASSYPYYEQYV. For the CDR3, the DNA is TGTGCCAGCAGTTACCCCTATTACGAGCAGTACGTC.

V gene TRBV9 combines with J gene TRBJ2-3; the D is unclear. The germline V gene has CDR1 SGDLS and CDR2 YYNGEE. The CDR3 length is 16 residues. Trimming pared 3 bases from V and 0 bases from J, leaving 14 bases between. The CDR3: CASSAPKASSTDTQYF. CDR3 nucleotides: TGTGCCAGCAGCGCCCCCAAGGCCTCTAGCACAGATACGCAGTATTTT. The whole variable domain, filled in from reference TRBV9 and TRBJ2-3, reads DSGVTQTPKHLITATGQRVTLRCSPRSGDLSVYWYQQSLDQGLQFLIQYYNGEERAKGNILERFSAQQFPDLHSELNLSSLELGDSALYFCASSAPKASSTDTQYFGPGTRLTVL.

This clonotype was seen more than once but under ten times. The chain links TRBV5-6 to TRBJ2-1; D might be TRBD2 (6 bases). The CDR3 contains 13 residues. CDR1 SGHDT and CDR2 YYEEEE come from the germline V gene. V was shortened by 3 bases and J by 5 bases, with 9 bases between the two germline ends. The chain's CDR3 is CASSWDLDNEQFF. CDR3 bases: TGTGCCAGCAGCTGGGACTTGGACAATGAGCAGTTCTTC.

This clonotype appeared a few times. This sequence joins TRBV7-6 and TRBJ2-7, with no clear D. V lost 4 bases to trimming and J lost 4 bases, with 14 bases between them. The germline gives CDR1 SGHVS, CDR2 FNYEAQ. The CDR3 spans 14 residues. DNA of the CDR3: TGTGCCAGCAGCTCATCCCCAGACCAATACGAGCAGTACGTC. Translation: CASSSSPDQYEQYV.

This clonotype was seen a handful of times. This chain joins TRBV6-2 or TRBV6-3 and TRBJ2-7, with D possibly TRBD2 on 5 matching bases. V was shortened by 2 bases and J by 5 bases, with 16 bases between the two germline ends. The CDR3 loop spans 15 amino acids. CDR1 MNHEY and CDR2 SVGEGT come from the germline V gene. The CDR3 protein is CASSYGRAASNEQYV. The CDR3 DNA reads TGTGCCAGCAGTTACGGGCGGGCCGCCTCGAACGAGCAGTACGTC.

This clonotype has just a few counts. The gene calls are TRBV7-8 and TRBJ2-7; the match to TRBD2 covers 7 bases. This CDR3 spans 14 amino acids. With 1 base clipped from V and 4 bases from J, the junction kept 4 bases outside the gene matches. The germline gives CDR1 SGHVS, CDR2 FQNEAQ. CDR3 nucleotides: TGTGCCAGCAGCTTAGATACTAGCGTTTACGAGCAGTACTTC. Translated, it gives CASSLDTSVYEQYF.

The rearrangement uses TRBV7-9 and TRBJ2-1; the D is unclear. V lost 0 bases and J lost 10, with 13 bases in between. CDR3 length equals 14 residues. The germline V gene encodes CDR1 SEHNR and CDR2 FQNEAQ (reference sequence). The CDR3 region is CASSLASPLWEQFF. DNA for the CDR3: TGTGCCAGCAGCTTAGCGAGTCCGCTATGGGAGCAGTTCTTC. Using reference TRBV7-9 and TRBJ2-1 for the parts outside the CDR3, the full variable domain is DTGVSQNPRHKITKRGQNVTFRCDPISEHNRLYWYRQTLGQGPEFLTYFQNEAQLEKSRLLSDRFSAERPKGSFSTLEIQRTEQGDSAMYLCASSLASPLWEQFFGPGTRLTVL.

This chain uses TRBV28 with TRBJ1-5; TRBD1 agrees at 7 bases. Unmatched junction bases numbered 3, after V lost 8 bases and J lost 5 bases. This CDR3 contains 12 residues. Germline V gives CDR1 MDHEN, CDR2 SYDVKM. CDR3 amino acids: CASGTVYQPQHF. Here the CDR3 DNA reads TGTGCCAGCGGGACAGTTTATCAGCCCCAGCATTTT.

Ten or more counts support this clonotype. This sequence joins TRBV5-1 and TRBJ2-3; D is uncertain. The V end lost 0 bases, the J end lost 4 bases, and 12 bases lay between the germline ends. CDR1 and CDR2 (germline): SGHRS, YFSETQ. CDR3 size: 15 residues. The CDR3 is CASSLESRAPDTQYF. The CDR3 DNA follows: TGCGCCAGCAGCTTGGAGTCTCGGGCCCCAGATACGCAGTATTTT.

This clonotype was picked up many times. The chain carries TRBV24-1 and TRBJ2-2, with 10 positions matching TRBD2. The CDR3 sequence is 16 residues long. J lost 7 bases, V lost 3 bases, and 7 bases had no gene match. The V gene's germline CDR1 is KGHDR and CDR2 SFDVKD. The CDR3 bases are TGTGCCACCAGTGATGGGCTAGCGGGAGAGGTCGGGGAGCTGTTTTTT. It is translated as CATSDGLAGEVGELFF.

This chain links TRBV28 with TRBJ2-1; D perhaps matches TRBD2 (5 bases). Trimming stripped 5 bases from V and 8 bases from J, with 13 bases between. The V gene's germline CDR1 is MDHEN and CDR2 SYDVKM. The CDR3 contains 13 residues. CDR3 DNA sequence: TGTGCCAGCAGTCCCGAAACTAGGGATGAGCAGTTCTTC. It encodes CASSPETRDEQFF.